The present T cell receptor (beta chain) was sequenced within a study of monozygotic twins with inflammatory bowel disease. Investigators pulled total RNA out of whole blood and did not sort T cells. Germline-derived CDR1 and CDR2 are DFQATT and SNEGSKA (reference sequence). CDR3 size: 12 residues. Reprocessing the 5' RACE reads, TCRdb reports a single entry for every CDR3 protein and omits DNA. The sample table sets out 200,000 to 250,000 distinct CDR3 sequences. Sequenced input: blood. The receptor comes from a human donor with ulcerative colitis or Crohn's disease, or a healthy co-twin of an affected twin (not recorded which). The chain uses TRBV20-1 and TRBJ1-2; lacking DNA, the TRBD1 call made by TCRdb goes unchecked. CDR3 in amino acids: CSARRTEYGYTF.